This T cell receptor beta chain originates from a study of T cell repertoires in cytomegalovirus infection. Study at large: Recently described HLA-C-restricted plus well-studied HLA-B-restricted CMV epitopes were used. An indication of both CMV infection and matching HLA type came from public TCR beta signatures. Findings and limits, study-wide: Using cumulative public TCR beta family frequency, the authors identified those who carried CMV together with the relevant HLA.

About this clonotype: Its antigen is still unknown.

MiXCR was run by TCRdb on the reads, yielding one entry per CDR3 protein. The sample records around 230,000 distinct CDR3 sequences, approximately 40% being singletons. The ends lost 3 bases at V and 4 bases at J; junction bases unmatched: 7. The V gene's germline CDR1 is LNHDA and CDR2 SQIVND (reference sequence). The CDR3 totals 16 residues. This clonotype was obtained from a human donor in good health (CMV status not recorded). Some clones in this sample may be carry-over from other donors' samples. The material sequenced was CD8+ T cells from cultured PBMCs, taken from culture after CMV antigen stimulation. This chain joins TRBV19 and TRBJ1-5; TRBD1 aligns across 9 bases. The CDR3 DNA sequence: TGTGCCAGTAGTATCTGGGACAGGGTAGTAAATCAGCCCCAGCATTTT. Protein product: CASSIWDRVVNQPQHF.